The 18 T cell receptor beta chains listed next were all sequenced from one sample in a study of blood T cells in healthy people across ages. A sample-barcoded 5' primer and a J-beta primer mix were used in a second PCR of roughly 6 to 11 cycles. TCRdb itself ran the 5' RACE reads through MiXCR, one entry per CDR3 protein. The sample includes about 940,000 distinct CDR3 sequences, about 48% of them seen just once. The sequenced sample was blood. These receptors came from a man aged 30 to 39 in good health.

Turning to this clonotype: The germline gene is not matched at one end of the junction; a read error may be the cause. DNA for the CDR3: TGTGCCGGCAGTCCCGGACAGGCTGGGGCCAACGTCCTGACTTTC. Its protein is CAGSPGQAGANVLTF. The chain links TRBV28 to TRBJ2-6; TRBD1 matches at 7 bases. Germline loops: CDR1 MDHEN, CDR2 SYDVKM. The CDR3 totals 15 residues.

The V call is TRBV4-2, the J call TRBJ2-3; the D is unclear. Trimming removed 1 base from V and 6 bases from J, with 8 bases in between. Germline V CDR1 and CDR2: LGHNA, YNFKEQ. The CDR3 sequence is 13 residues long. The CDR3 nucleotides read TGTGCCAGCAGCCAAGCCGTCTATGATACGCAGTATTTT. Amino acids: CASSQAVYDTQYF.

This chain connects TRBV27 to TRBJ2-7; D might be TRBD1 or TRBD2, each matching 7 bases. Trimming stripped 8 bases from V and 5 bases from J, with 19 bases between. The CDR3 has 14 amino acids. The germline gives CDR1 MNHEY, CDR2 SMNVEV (reference sequence). The CDR3 protein is CASAGGRGLNEQYF. CDR3 nucleotide sequence: TGTGCCAGCGCCGGGGGGAGGGGGCTCAACGAGCAGTACTTC.

This clonotype was detected once. The rearrangement uses TRBV10-3 and TRBJ1-1; unclear D gene. V was pared by 10 bases and J by 0 bases, with 12 bases between. Germline values: CDR1 ENHRY, CDR2 SYGVKD. The CDR3 runs to 13 residues. The CDR3 bases are TGTGCCACCTGGGTCGACATGAACACTGAAGCTTTCTTT. This sequence encodes CATWVDMNTEAFF.

Concerning this clonotype itself: It is unclear where the CDR3 begins or ends on the DNA, so no DNA is shown, and the CDR3 is as TCRdb lists it. The chain couples TRBV21-1 to TRBJ2-1; TRBD1, the table's D call, was not compared with the DNA. TRBV21-1 is a recognized pseudogene. Including both end residues, the CDR3 is 16 amino acids long. The chain's CDR3 is CASSRGSGQGSNEQFF.

The rearrangement joins TRBV20-1 to TRBJ2-1; 9 nucleotides align to TRBD1. The DNA end is a closer match to TRBJ2-7, so the J assignment may be wrong. CDR3 length equals 13 residues. Germline V gene sequence: CDR1 DFQATT, CDR2 SNEGSKA (reference sequence). CDR3 amino acids: CSTKGQGYNEQYF. In nucleotides, the CDR3 is TGCAGTACGAAGGGACAGGGTTACAATGAGCAGTACTTC.

This chain uses TRBV28 with TRBJ2-7; TRBD2 is a possible D gene (6 bases). The CDR3 totals 14 residues. Trimming removed 5 bases from V and 3 bases from J, with 14 bases in between. Germline CDR1 MDHEN, CDR2 SYDVKM. DNA for the CDR3: TGTGCCAGCAGTGTCCCCCGGGACTTCTACGAGCAGTACTTC. Protein sequence: CASSVPRDFYEQYF.

This clonotype has a handful of counts. This chain uses TRBV6-5 with TRBJ1-1; 9 bases map to TRBD1. CDR3 length: 17 residues. The J segment lost 0 bases and the V segment lost 4 bases, leaving 9 bases of the junction unmatched. In germline, CDR1 is MNHEY, CDR2 SVGAGI. The CDR3 DNA reads as TGTGCCAGCAGTTCCCTCCGGGACAGGGTTGTGAACACTGAAGCTTTCTTT. Amino acid sequence: CASSSLRDRVVNTEAFF.

This chain connects TRBV29-1 to TRBJ2-6; D not certain. Trimming stripped 1 base from V and 2 bases from J, with 6 bases between. The CDR3 totals 14 residues. Germline values: CDR1 SQVTM, CDR2 ANQGSEA. CDR3 sequence reads: CSVEATPGANVLTF. The DNA for the CDR3 is TGCAGCGTTGAAGCAACGCCTGGGGCCAACGTCCTGACTTTC.

In this sample, this clonotype turned up once. The chain is built from TRBV6-5 and TRBJ1-4, with TRBD1 matching 9 bases. The CDR3 has 14 amino acids. The junction had 5 bases not matched to a gene; V was cut back by 5 bases and J by 7 bases. Germline loops: CDR1 MNHEY, CDR2 SVGAGI. CDR3 coding DNA: TGTGCCAGCAGTGACAGGGGGAAGATTGAAAAACTGTTTTTT. Translating it yields CASSDRGKIEKLFF.

A few counts support this clonotype. The V and J genes are TRBV7-2 and TRBJ1-6; no clear D. The CDR3 is 13 residues long. CDR1 and CDR2 from the germline V gene are SGHTA and FQGNSA. The germline V and J ends were trimmed by 3 bases and 9 bases, with 9 bases remaining between them. This chain's CDR3 is CASSFDVGSPLHF. CDR3 nucleotides: TGTGCCAGCAGCTTTGACGTAGGTTCACCCCTCCACTTT.

This clonotype was observed a single time. V is TRBV20-1 and J is TRBJ2-7; D ambiguous. Germline-derived CDR1 and CDR2 are DFQATT and SNEGSKA (reference sequence). CDR3 size: 12 residues. Deletions cut 3 bases from V and 2 bases from J, with 8 bases between. The chain's CDR3 is CSASVVTYEQYF. CDR3 bases: TGCAGTGCTAGCGTAGTTACCTACGAGCAGTACTTC.

V is TRBV20-1 and J is TRBJ1-5; possibly TRBD1 for D (5 bases). Looked up from germline, CDR1 is DFQATT and CDR2 is SNEGSKA (reference sequence). CDR3 length equals 13 residues. V shed 3 bases and J shed 4 bases, with 10 bases lying between them. The DNA for the CDR3 is TGCAGTGCTAGGGTACAGGTGAATCAGCCCCAGCATTTT. It specifies CSARVQVNQPQHF.

The V gene is TRBV6-5, the J gene TRBJ1-1; D not resolved. The ends were cut back, 2 bases at V and 8 bases at J, with 9 bases in the middle. Germline CDR1 MNHEY, CDR2 SVGAGI. The CDR3 has 12 residues. This chain's CDR3 is CASSYGGQEAFF. CDR3 DNA sequence: TGTGCCAGCAGTTACGGAGGGCAGGAAGCTTTCTTT.

In its sample, this clonotype was seen a few times. A much larger clone lies a single base off, so this may be a read error. The rearrangement uses TRBV5-5 and TRBJ2-3; 7 bases match TRBD1. This CDR3 has 16 residues. V trimming: 0 bases; J trimming: 2 bases; junction bases outside the gene matches: 6. Germline values: CDR1 SGHKS, CDR2 YYEKEE (reference sequence). CDR3 sequence: CASSLGVGQYTDTQYF. In nucleotides, the CDR3 is TGTGCCAGCAGCTTGGGGGTGGGACAGTACACAGATACGCAGTATTTT.

This chain uses TRBV13 with TRBJ2-4, with a tentative D call TRBD2 (6 bases). The DNA end lines up better with TRBJ2-7; the J call may be wrong. This CDR3 spans 13 amino acids. Germline CDR1 PRHDT, CDR2 FYEKMQ (reference sequence). CDR3 DNA: TGTGCCAGCAGCTATACGGAGGGTTACGAGCAGTACTTC. Encoded protein: CASSYTEGYEQYF.

DNA of the CDR3: TGCAGTGCTGGGATAGGGCGGGGGAACTCAGATACGCAGTATTTT. Its translation: CSAGIGRGNSDTQYF. The V and J genes are TRBV20-1 and TRBJ2-3; TRBD2 agrees at 7 bases. The CDR3 is 15 amino acids. The germline V gene has CDR1 DFQATT and CDR2 SNEGSKA (reference sequence). V trimming: 5 bases; J trimming: 4 bases; junction bases outside the gene matches: 12.

The chain uses TRBV20-1 and TRBJ2-1; D gene uncertain. The CDR3 is made up of 14 amino acids. Germline V gene data show CDR1 as DFQATT and CDR2 as SNEGSKA (reference sequence). The V and J ends lost 3 bases and 0 bases respectively, with 9 bases between them. CDR3: CSARDSSSYNEQFF. CDR3 bases: TGCAGTGCTAGGGATAGTAGCTCCTACAATGAGCAGTTCTTC.